This T cell receptor beta chain stems from a study of CD8 T cells in ankylosing spondylitis (dated by TCRdb to 2017 to 2019). About the investigation overall: To find TCR variants linked to disease, the study profiled T cell receptor beta repertoires in ankylosing spondylitis patients and healthy donors. In total, the full study cohort was made up of approximately 99 healthy donors and 25 to 30 ankylosing spondylitis patients. Peripheral blood was sampled, and synovial fluid was also collected from ankylosing spondylitis patients. The full study reports these points: The disease-linked clones were reported to be significantly enriched in matched synovial fluid samples from ankylosing spondylitis patients. Some of the motif variants had been reported before in the synovial fluid and blood of reactive arthritis patients, a finding that suggests common disease-initiation mechanisms. Blood from ankylosing spondylitis patients appeared to be characterized by a TCR beta motif made up of under 10 highly homologous amino acid variants. In peripheral blood, the disease-linked clones were found at relatively low frequencies and had a CD8+ phenotype.

The sample was run on an Illumina HiSeq 2500. TCR beta libraries were prepared by quantitative 5'-RACE with molecular barcodes. As for the authors' bioinformatics: To identify disease-linked TCR variants, a new computational method was used, one built on a probabilistic model of VDJ rearrangement. The raw public data were reprocessed by TCRdb itself: fastp quality trimming at Q25, MiXCR clonotype calling, in-frame beta chains only. CDR3 protein duplicates are merged, each entry listing the most common genes and DNA. None of the V and J calls come from the authors' own analysis; TCRdb made them. This sample gives fewer than 750,000 distinct CDR3 sequences in total; around 17% of them show up just once. Jointly, the top ten make up 15% to 20% of the sample. Reading the germline V gene gives CDR1 MDHEN and CDR2 SYDVKM. The CDR3 runs 13 amino acids, cysteine and phenylalanine included. The sequence is cut down to CDR3 DNA, 39 bases in frame from base 1. Trimming costs V 4 bases and J 4 bases, and their ends lie 10 bases apart.

Details on this clonotype: The antigen it binds to is not known. No much larger clonotype is one base removed from it; base qualities were not supplied.

The chain uses TRBV28 and TRBJ1-2, with no reliable assignment of the D segment. Sequenced material: blood, either unsorted or a sorted T cell fraction (not recorded which). The sequence came from a male donor with ankylosing spondylitis. CDR3 region: CASSSALGYGYTF. The nucleotides are TGTGCCAGCAGTTCGGCTCTAGGCTATGGCTACACCTTC.